This T cell receptor (beta chain) was documented in a study of blood T cell repertoires in COVID-19. Background on the study: There were acute and convalescent COVID-19 samples, and they came from the United States, Italy and Spain. From T cells, B-cell-depleted T cells, or PBMCs came the material, which was cDNA or gDNA.

The V segment lost 5 bases and the J segment 7 bases; nucleotides outside the gene matches: 18. CDR3 size: 19 residues. Germline lookup yields CDR1 SNHLY and CDR2 FYNNEI. The authors' processing: By means of reference gene primer amplification, nucleated cell counts were estimated. Data came from immunoSEQ multiplex PCR; TCRdb stores just in-frame clones and leaves some out. The V and J calls and clone size are taken from that table; D and trimming were inferred from the DNA. This table holds under 120,000 clones, around 85% found once. Sequencing input: peripheral blood. The gene calls are TRBV2 and TRBJ2-1, with TRBD2 matching 12 bases. The clonotype was recovered from a man between 65 and 85 years old with active or convalescent COVID-19. CDR3 sequence reads: CASSPKYQGLAGQGNEQFF. CDR3 sequence (DNA): TGTGCCAGCAGTCCGAAATATCAAGGACTAGCGGGACAAGGGAATGAGCAGTTCTTC.